These 25 T cell receptor beta chains were all obtained from the same sample, sequenced in a study of shared clonotypes between healthy human individuals. Method: immunoSEQ multiplex PCR; TCRdb's copy keeps in-frame clones and lacks some. The profile shows millions of clones, 90% to 95% of them singletons. CD45RO-negative, CCR7-selected cells formed the naive CD8 fraction, which excluded terminally differentiated effector memory CD45RA+ cells. The material sequenced was naive CD8+ T cells from PBMCs. The receptors stem from a man between 18 and 29 years old in good health. Some clones in this sample may be carry-over from other donors' samples.

The genes are TRBV28 and TRBJ2-7; 9 bases align to TRBD2. CDR3 length: 17 amino acids. The V and J ends lost 6 bases and 3 bases, in that order; junction bases with no gene match: 15. CDR1 and CDR2 (germline): MDHEN, SYDVKM. Here the CDR3 DNA reads TGTGCCAGCAGCTCCCATTTTTGGCGGGAGGGCGTCTACGAGCAGTACTTC. It is translated as CASSSHFWREGVYEQYF.

As for this clone: The sample contains more than one DNA sequence encoding this CDR3. The chain carries TRBV27 and TRBJ2-3; a weak D match, TRBD1 (6 bases). Trimming took 5 bases from V and 5 from J, leaving 14 bases between them. Germline-derived CDR1 and CDR2 are MNHEY and SMNVEV (reference sequence). The CDR3 totals 14 residues. The CDR3 spells CASSVDRGGDTQYF. CDR3 DNA sequence: TGTGCCAGCAGTGTGGACAGAGGGGGAGATACGCAGTATTTT.

The chain has TRBV9 and TRBJ2-1; tentatively, D is TRBD2 (6 bases). The V gene's germline CDR1 is SGDLS and CDR2 YYNGEE. The CDR3 spans 15 residues. V gave up 3 bases and J gave up 7 bases, with 17 bases separating them. The CDR3 is CASSGPGGSGNEQFF. The CDR3 nucleotides read TGTGCCAGCAGCGGACCCGGGGGTAGCGGAAATGAGCAGTTCTTC.

Turning to this clone: This CDR3 is also generated by other DNA sequences in the sample. The chain couples TRBV27 to TRBJ2-7; D is uncertain. This CDR3 comprises 11 residues. Germline V gene data show CDR1 as MNHEY and CDR2 as SMNVEV (reference sequence). V dropped 4 bases and J dropped 7 bases, with 8 bases sitting between them. CDR3 sequence reads: CASSYGLEQYF. CDR3 nucleotide sequence: TGTGCCAGCAGTTACGGGTTGGAGCAGTACTTC.

This rearrangement joins TRBV27 to TRBJ2-5; 12 positions agree with TRBD2. Germline CDR1 MNHEY, CDR2 SMNVEV (reference sequence). V gave up 5 bases and J gave up 5 bases; unmatched junction bases: 15. The CDR3 is made up of 18 amino acids. Here the CDR3 reads CASSLLGLAGPTGETQYF. The CDR3 DNA reads TGTGCCAGCAGTCTCCTAGGACTAGCGGGACCCACTGGGGAGACCCAGTACTTC.

This chain joins TRBV5-1 and TRBJ1-1; D is unresolved. The V end was cut by 1 base, the J end by 0 bases, with 4 bases between. Germline lookup yields CDR1 SGHRS and CDR2 YFSETQ. The CDR3 extends over 13 amino acids. CDR3 coding DNA: TGCGCCAGCAGCTTGTTAGTGAACACTGAAGCTTTCTTT. Its translation is CASSLLVNTEAFF.

This chain joins TRBV28 and TRBJ1-2, with 8 bases identical to TRBD1. The CDR3 sequence is 16 residues long. V shed 2 bases and J 4 bases; nucleotides not matched to a gene: 9. Germline V CDR1 and CDR2: MDHEN, SYDVKM. The CDR3 DNA reads TGTGCCAGCAGTTTAACCCGGACAGGGCAGAGCTATGGCTACACCTTC. Protein: CASSLTRTGQSYGYTF.

The J gene is TRBJ2-1, the V gene TRBV11-2; TRBD2 matches at 10 bases. Germline CDR1 SGHAT, CDR2 FQNNGV. There are 16 residues in the CDR3. The V segment lost 1 base and the J segment 2 bases; nucleotides outside the gene matches: 2. The CDR3: CASSLVLAGTYNEQFF. The CDR3 DNA sequence: TGTGCCAGCAGCTTAGTACTAGCGGGAACCTACAATGAGCAGTTCTTC.

The chain links TRBV9 to TRBJ2-1; D call uncertain. V was clipped by 1 base and J by 8 bases, with 10 bases between them. Looked up from germline, CDR1 is SGDLS and CDR2 is YYNGEE. This CDR3 is 13 amino acids long. The chain's CDR3 is CASSVRVEHEQFF. The CDR3 DNA reads TGTGCCAGCAGCGTAAGGGTAGAACATGAGCAGTTCTTC. Full variable domain (missing parts from reference TRBV9 and TRBJ2-1): DSGVTQTPKHLITATGQRVTLRCSPRSGDLSVYWYQQSLDQGLQFLIQYYNGEERAKGNILERFSAQQFPDLHSELNLSSLELGDSALYFCASSVRVEHEQFFGPGTRLTVL.

The chain employs TRBV7-9 and TRBJ2-1; a possible D gene is TRBD2 (5 bases). V lost 7 bases and J 7 bases, leaving 17 bases between the germline ends. CDR3 size: 14 residues. Germline CDR1 reads SEHNR; CDR2 reads FQNEAQ (reference sequence). CDR3 region: CASTISEGINEQFF. The CDR3 DNA reads as TGTGCCAGCACCATTAGCGAGGGTATTAATGAGCAGTTCTTC.

The chain employs TRBV6-5 and TRBJ2-1, with no clear D. Germline values: CDR1 MNHEY, CDR2 SVGAGI. Trimming removed 8 bases from V and 4 bases from J, with 15 bases in between. The CDR3 spans 14 residues. The CDR3 DNA reads TGTGCCAGCGGGGTGCAGTGGCAATACAATGAGCAGTTCTTC. This encodes CASGVQWQYNEQFF.

The J gene is TRBJ1-5, the V gene TRBV4-1, with 9 bases lining up with TRBD1. Germline lookup yields CDR1 MGHRA and CDR2 YSYEKL. The ends lost 0 bases at V and 8 bases at J; junction bases unmatched: 8. The CDR3 consists of 16 residues. This chain's CDR3 is CASSQEQGARREPQHF. Written as DNA, the CDR3 is TGCGCCAGCAGCCAAGAACAGGGGGCACGTCGAGAGCCCCAGCATTTT.

The rearrangement joins TRBV4-2 to TRBJ2-7, with a possible D match to TRBD2 (6 bases). The germline V gene encodes CDR1 LGHNA and CDR2 YNFKEQ. This CDR3 contains 13 residues. With 7 bases removed from V and 0 bases from J, the gap between germline ends came to 10 bases. The CDR3 coding sequence is TGTGCCAGCAACTTCGGGGGCTCCTACGAGCAGTACTTC. The encoded protein is CASNFGGSYEQYF.

The rearrangement links TRBV27 to TRBJ2-7, with 10 bases lining up with TRBD2. CDR3 size: 14 residues. Germline V lookup: CDR1 MNHEY, CDR2 SMNVEV (reference sequence). Trimming took 6 bases from V and 2 from J; bases not matched to a gene: 4. DNA of the CDR3: TGTGCCAGCAGACCAGCGGGAGGGCCCTACGAGCAGTACTTC. Translated: CASRPAGGPYEQYF.

A note on this clone: Other nucleotide sequences in the sample specify the same CDR3. V usage is TRBV27 and J usage is TRBJ1-2; 9 bases line up with TRBD1. Germline CDR1 is MNHEY and CDR2 is SMNVEV (reference sequence). Trimming cost V 8 bases and J 6 bases; bases outside gene matches: 7. The CDR3 sequence is 13 residues long. CDR3 sequence (DNA): TGTGCCAGCTCTCTGGACAGGGGCCATGGCTACACCTTC. Its translation: CASSLDRGHGYTF.

This chain joins TRBV27 and TRBJ1-1; TRBD1 is a possible D gene (6 bases). This CDR3 has 15 residues. Deletions cut 6 bases from V and 3 bases from J, with 17 bases between. Germline CDR1 reads MNHEY; CDR2 reads SMNVEV (reference sequence). The CDR3 region is CASRILQGIYTEAFF. CDR3 DNA: TGTGCCAGCAGAATACTACAGGGTATATACACTGAAGCTTTCTTT.

This CDR3 is CASSQGTRGLQPQHF. The CDR3 DNA follows: TGCGCCAGCAGCCAAGGGACCCGGGGCCTTCAGCCCCAGCATTTT. The rearrangement uses TRBV4-3 and TRBJ1-5, with D perhaps TRBD1 (5 bases). This CDR3 region has 15 residues. The V gene lost 1 base and the J gene lost 6 bases, with 13 bases spanning the gap. CDR1 and CDR2 from the germline V gene are LGHNA and YSLEER.

The chain recombines TRBV7-8 with TRBJ2-1; D gene uncertain. This CDR3 is built from 15 residues. Germline assignment: CDR1 SGHVS and CDR2 FQNEAQ. V lost 3 bases and J 0 bases, leaving 9 bases between the germline ends. In DNA, the CDR3 is TGTGCCAGCAGCTTCCGTCCGAGCTCCTACAATGAGCAGTTCTTC. Amino acid sequence: CASSFRPSSYNEQFF. Based on the CDR3 plus reference TRBV7-8 and TRBJ2-1, the full variable domain is GAGVSQSPRYKVAKRGQDVALRCDPISGHVSLFWYQQALGQGPEFLTYFQNEAQLDKSGLPSDRFFAERPEGSVSTLKIQRTQQEDSAVYLCASSFRPSSYNEQFFGPGTRLTVL.

The J gene is TRBJ1-5, the V gene TRBV4-1; a weak D match, TRBD1 (5 bases). Germline CDR1 reads MGHRA; CDR2 reads YSYEKL. The CDR3 contains 13 residues. V lost 2 bases and J 7 bases, leaving 9 bases between the germline ends. The CDR3 loop is CASSQLGVQPQHF. CDR3 in DNA: TGCGCCAGCAGCCAACTGGGGGTACAGCCCCAGCATTTT.

The genes are TRBV2 and TRBJ2-3, with D perhaps matching TRBD2 (6 bases). The CDR3 has 14 residues. Trimming stripped 8 bases from V and 1 base from J, with 13 bases between. The germline gives CDR1 SNHLY, CDR2 FYNNEI. The CDR3 DNA reads as TGTGCCAGCGGGGACTTCCTCCGCACAGATACGCAGTATTTT. Its protein is CASGDFLRTDTQYF.

This sequence joins TRBV9 and TRBJ2-1; TRBD1 matches at 10 bases. The germline V gene encodes CDR1 SGDLS and CDR2 YYNGEE. The CDR3 covers 16 residues. Trimming cost V 3 bases and J 4 bases; bases outside gene matches: 7. CDR3 nucleotide sequence: TGTGCCAGCAGCGAACGCCCGGGACAGGGGTACAATGAGCAGTTCTTC. Translating it yields CASSERPGQGYNEQFF.

The rearrangement uses TRBV7-3 and TRBJ2-1; D unclear. The germline V gene has CDR1 SGHTA and CDR2 FQGTGA. There are 15 residues in the CDR3. V shed 0 bases and J shed 4 bases, with 10 bases lying between them. CDR3 sequence (DNA): TGTGCCAGCAGCTTAACCCAGGATACTTACAATGAGCAGTTCTTC. Its protein product is CASSLTQDTYNEQFF.

This sequence joins TRBV4-3 and TRBJ1-2; 8 bases line up with TRBD1. Per germline, CDR1 LGHNA and CDR2 YSLEER. There are 17 residues in the CDR3. The junction had 8 bases not matched to a gene; V was cut back by 0 bases and J by 2 bases. For the CDR3, the DNA is TGCGCCAGCAGCCAAGAAGAGTGGACAGGGCCAAACTATGGCTACACCTTC. It encodes CASSQEEWTGPNYGYTF.

This chain joins TRBV19 and TRBJ1-1; D not certain. Per the germline V gene, CDR1 is LNHDA and CDR2 is SQIVND (reference sequence). There are 13 residues in the CDR3. Trimming shortened V by 6 bases and J by 8 bases, and 16 bases separated the two germline ends. CDR3 amino acids: CASSRDDRREAFF. The CDR3 DNA reads as TGTGCCAGTAGCCGAGACGACCGGAGGGAAGCTTTCTTT.

On this clone: The identical CDR3 is also encoded by other nucleotide sequences in the sample. The chain employs TRBV5-6 and TRBJ2-7; 7 bases align to TRBD1. This CDR3 has 12 residues. Germline-derived CDR1 and CDR2 are SGHDT and YYEEEE. The V gene end was trimmed by 1 base and the J gene end by 6 bases; junction bases not matched to a gene: 1. This CDR3 is CASSLTGAEQYF. DNA for the CDR3: TGTGCCAGCAGCTTGACAGGGGCCGAGCAGTACTTC.